These 16 T cell receptor beta chains came from one sample sequenced in a study of T cell repertoires in cytomegalovirus infection. These receptors have no identified antigens. TCRdb re-called the reads through MiXCR, storing one row per CDR3 protein. The top ten hold 25% of the sample, which has about 160,000 distinct CDR3 sequences, roughly 21% seen once. Specimen: CD8+ T cells from cultured PBMCs, collected from culture after CMV antigen stimulation. The receptors shown here come from a human donor in good health (CMV status not recorded). Some clones in this sample may be carry-over from other donors' samples.

The chain recombines TRBV2 with TRBJ2-7, with TRBD2 matching 13 bases. Germline lookup yields CDR1 SNHLY and CDR2 FYNNEI. The CDR3 is 17 residues long. J lost 5 bases, V lost 6 bases, and 13 bases had no gene match. The CDR3: CASSFPRGLAGSHEQYF. CDR3 nucleotide sequence: TGTGCCAGCAGCTTCCCCAGGGGACTAGCGGGGTCCCACGAGCAGTACTTC.

The chain combines TRBV6-1 with TRBJ2-3, with TRBD1 matching 9 bases. CDR1 and CDR2 (germline): MNHNS, SASEGT. The CDR3 loop spans 19 amino acids. Trimming removed 2 bases from V and 5 bases from J; junction bases left unmatched: 17. CDR3 amino acids: CASSEINRLWDRAGDTQYF. The CDR3 DNA is TGTGCCAGCAGTGAAATTAATAGGTTGTGGGACAGGGCGGGAGATACGCAGTATTTT.

This clonotype has a handful of counts. In DNA, the CDR3 is TGCAGTGACTATCAGCTATGGACTAGCTACGAGCAGTACTTC. It is translated as CSDYQLWTSYEQYF. The chain carries TRBV20-1 and TRBJ2-7; 7 bases fit TRBD2. V shed 7 bases, J shed 3 bases, and the junction held 12 bases outside the gene matches. CDR3 length: 14 amino acids. Germline-derived CDR1 and CDR2 are DFQATT and SNEGSKA (reference sequence).

By share, this clonotype ranks as medium-sized (0.01 to 0.1%). V and J are TRBV7-8 and TRBJ1-5; 7 nucleotides align to TRBD1. CDR3 length: 17 residues. Germline V gene lookup returns CDR1 SGHVS and CDR2 FQNEAQ. The trim removed 2 bases at V and 2 bases at J, leaving 9 bases unmatched. CDR3 protein: CASSLIGTANGNQPQHF. The DNA for the CDR3 is TGTGCCAGCAGCTTAATCGGGACAGCAAACGGCAATCAGCCCCAGCATTTT.

The chain carries TRBV6-2 or TRBV6-3 and TRBJ1-5; D unresolved. V was trimmed by 2 bases and J by 2 bases, leaving 13 bases between them. The germline V gene has CDR1 MNHEY and CDR2 SVGEGT. This CDR3 spans 16 amino acids. The CDR3 DNA reads TGTGCCAGCAGTTACCCCAACAGTTGGGGCAATCAGCCCCAGCATTTT. Its translation is CASSYPNSWGNQPQHF.

V gene TRBV12-3 or TRBV12-4 combines with J gene TRBJ1-5; TRBD1 matches 7 bases. This CDR3 comprises 19 residues. The V gene end was trimmed by 5 bases and the J gene end by 2 bases; junction bases not matched to a gene: 18. CDR3 in amino acids: CASSALGQTTREGNQPQHF. CDR3 DNA sequence: TGTGCCAGCAGTGCCCTGGGACAGACAACTCGGGAAGGCAATCAGCCCCAGCATTTT.

The J gene is TRBJ1-1, the V gene TRBV6-2 or TRBV6-3; no reliable D call. This CDR3 has 13 amino acids. Germline lookup yields CDR1 MNHEY and CDR2 SVGEGT. V lost 6 bases and J lost 1, with 9 bases in between. In DNA, the CDR3 is TGTGCCAGCAGCACCATAGAGAACACTGAAGCTTTCTTT. This gives the protein CASSTIENTEAFF.

The chain links TRBV28 to TRBJ2-3; TRBD1 might be the D (5 bases). Germline V lookup: CDR1 MDHEN, CDR2 SYDVKM. The CDR3 is 15 amino acids. V gave up 6 bases and J gave up 2 bases, with 15 bases separating them. In DNA, the CDR3 is TGTGCCAGCAGCCAGGGTTCATCCCACACAGATACGCAGTATTTT. This encodes CASSQGSSHTDTQYF.

This sequence joins TRBV7-2 and TRBJ2-7; D uncertain. Germline-derived CDR1 and CDR2 are SGHTA and FQGNSA. V lost 6 bases and J lost 2, with 14 bases in between. The CDR3 is made up of 14 amino acids. CDR3 DNA sequence: TGTGCCAGCAGTGCCGTTGGGCCCGCCTACGAGCAGTACTTC. Residues: CASSAVGPAYEQYF.

The chain couples TRBV20-1 to TRBJ2-1; perhaps D is TRBD1 or TRBD2 (5 bases each). The CDR3 is 17 residues long. The germline V gene encodes CDR1 DFQATT and CDR2 SNEGSKA (reference sequence). Trimming left V 3 bases short and J 2 bases short, with 20 bases between. The CDR3 loop reads CSARGIVQGAPYNEQFF. CDR3 in DNA: TGCAGTGCTAGGGGTATCGTCCAGGGAGCCCCCTACAATGAGCAGTTCTTC.

This clonotype was seen a handful of times. This chain joins TRBV4-1 and TRBJ1-1; D unclear. This CDR3 contains 15 residues. Trimming removed 2 bases at V and 4 bases at J, with 14 bases between. CDR1 is MGHRA and CDR2 is YSYEKL in the germline V gene. The CDR3 here is CASSQWHGGATEAFF. The CDR3 nucleotides read TGCGCCAGCAGCCAATGGCACGGAGGAGCCACTGAAGCTTTCTTT.

The chain couples TRBV7-6 to TRBJ2-1; 7 nucleotides agree with TRBD1. The junction had 12 bases not matched to a gene; V was cut back by 5 bases and J by 2 bases. The CDR3 consists of 17 residues. The germline CDR1 and CDR2 sequences are SGHVS and FNYEAQ. DNA for the CDR3: TGTGCCAGCAGCCGCCCTCGGGACAGCCGCGCCTACAATGAGCAGTTCTTC. Amino acids: CASSRPRDSRAYNEQFF.

The table lists this clonotype with a few counts. This CDR3 is CASSPTGCWDIQYF. The CDR3 DNA reads as TGTGCCAGCAGTCCGACAGGGTGCTGGGACATTCAGTACTTC. The chain uses TRBV12-3 or TRBV12-4 and TRBJ2-4, with TRBD1 matching over 7 bases. V was pared by 5 bases and J by 8 bases, with 9 bases of the junction left unmatched. The CDR3 is made up of 14 amino acids.

The table lists this clonotype with a few counts. The V and J genes are TRBV12-3 or TRBV12-4 and TRBJ2-1; D call uncertain. This CDR3 has 13 residues. Trimming took 6 bases from V and 7 from J, leaving 13 bases between them. Here the CDR3 DNA reads TGTGCCAGCAGCATCGACGATACAAATGAGCAGTTCTTC. It encodes CASSIDDTNEQFF.

This clonotype has a handful of counts. V gene TRBV12-3 or TRBV12-4 combines with J gene TRBJ2-7; D possibly corresponds to TRBD2 (5 bases). Trimming removed 6 bases at V and 9 bases at J, with 15 bases between. There are 12 residues in the CDR3. The CDR3 DNA reads TGTGCCAGCAGCCCCGAGGGAGTCGGGCAGTACTTC. It translates to CASSPEGVGQYF.

The gene calls are TRBV27 and TRBJ1-1; D uncertain. V was trimmed by 7 bases and J by 0 bases, leaving 15 bases between them. Germline values: CDR1 MNHEY, CDR2 SMNVEV (reference sequence). The CDR3 consists of 15 residues. The CDR3 nucleotides are TGTGCCAGCATCAGGAGAGAAGGGTTGAACACTGAAGCTTTCTTT. The encoded protein is CASIRREGLNTEAFF.